This T cell receptor beta chain was identified during a study of T cell changes during pregnancy in multiple sclerosis. Per the germline V gene, CDR1 is SNHLY and CDR2 is FYNNEI. V shed 4 bases and J 6 bases; nucleotides not matched to a gene: 4. The CDR3 covers 14 residues. Generated by immunoSEQ multiplex PCR, the TCRdb table keeps only in-frame clones and is missing some. Among 35,000 to 50,000 clones listed, 88% were seen once. This rearrangement joins TRBV2 to TRBJ1-5; 9 bases match TRBD1. The receptor was derived from a female donor with multiple sclerosis, enrolled in a pregnancy study. The sequencing here drew on CD4+ T cells from peripheral blood mononuclear cells, taken in the second trimester of pregnancy. CDR3 protein: CASSVQGAIQPQHF. The DNA for the CDR3 is TGTGCCAGCAGTGTACAGGGGGCTATTCAGCCCCAGCATTTT.